Listed below are T cell receptor beta chains from one sample, sequenced in a study of blood T cell repertoires in COVID-19. Sequencing used immunoSEQ multiplex PCR; TCRdb keeps in-frame clones, though not all of them. The top ten clones hold approximately 8% of a sample with 220,000 or so clones, 75% to 85% of them seen once. The sequenced sample was peripheral blood. Receptor source: a woman aged 80 or over with COVID-19, enrolled during active disease. Both conserved end residues are part of each CDR3. Fields, in order: clone size, D gene, J gene, V gene, CDR3 DNA, CDR3 protein. A D gene is named only where the DNA matches it firmly. Not every row has a clone size; where given, it reads once, few, many or a size class.

size: NA
D: TRBD1
J: TRBJ2-5
V: TRBV30
DNA: TGTGCCTGGAGTGTACGAGGTTTAAAAGCCCGGGACAGCCAAGAGACCCAGTACTTC
CDR3: CAWSVRGLKARDSQETQYF

size: NA
D: NA
J: TRBJ1-4
V: TRBV2
DNA: TGTGCCAGCAGGGGGGGGACTGGAGTGAGAACTAATGAAAAACTGTTTTTT
CDR3: CASRGGTGVRTNEKLFF

size: once
D: NA
J: TRBJ1-2
V: TRBV5-6
DNA: TGTGCCAGCAGCTTGCAGGGTTTATGGCATGGCTACACCTTC
CDR3: CASSLQGLWHGYTF

size: NA
D: NA
J: TRBJ1-1
V: TRBV30
DNA: TGTGCCTGGAGTGTACTTCGTGAAGCTTTCTTT
CDR3: CAWSVLREAFF

size: NA
D: NA
J: TRBJ1-2
V: TRBV5-8
DNA: TGTGCCAGCAGCCCAGAAGGGGTGAGGAATGGCTACACCTTC
CDR3: CASSPEGVRNGYTF

size: NA
D: NA
J: TRBJ2-1
V: TRBV27
DNA: TGTGCCAGCAGTTTCAGGGCGATGAGTTACAATGAGCAGTTCTTC
CDR3: CASSFRAMSYNEQFF

size: NA
D: NA
J: TRBJ2-1
V: TRBV18
DNA: TGTGCCAGCTCACCAGAGCTGTACAATGAGCAGTTCTTC
CDR3: CASSPELYNEQFF

size: NA
D: NA
J: TRBJ1-3
V: TRBV6-5
DNA: TGTGCCAGCAGTCCTGACAGGAGCCCTCGAAACACCATATATTTT
CDR3: CASSPDRSPRNTIYF

size: NA
D: NA
J: TRBJ1-1
V: TRBV4-3
DNA: TGCGCCAGCAGCCAAGGGCGACAGTTTGAAGCTTTCTTT
CDR3: CASSQGRQFEAFF

size: once
D: TRBD1
J: TRBJ1-5
V: TRBV5-1
DNA: TGCGCCAGCAGCCCTGGACAGGGGGCAGGGCAGCCCCAGCATTTT
CDR3: CASSPGQGAGQPQHF

size: NA
D: NA
J: TRBJ2-2
V: TRBV29-1
DNA: TGCAGCGTTGACTACCAAAACACCGGGGAGCTGTTTTTT
CDR3: CSVDYQNTGELFF

size: NA
D: NA
J: TRBJ1-4
V: TRBV11-1
DNA: TGTGCCAGCAGCTTACGTAGGCCAGGAAGTCGACTGTTTTTT
CDR3: CASSLRRPGSRLFF

size: NA
D: TRBD2
J: TRBJ2-1
V: TRBV18
DNA: TGTGCCAGCTCACCAAGTGGCGGGGGATGGAGGAATGAGCAGTTCTTC
CDR3: CASSPSGGGWRNEQFF

size: NA
D: TRBD1
J: TRBJ1-3
V: TRBV7-2
DNA: TGTGCCAGCAGCTACGACAGGGCTGGAAACACCATATATTTT
CDR3: CASSYDRAGNTIYF

size: NA
D: TRBD1
J: TRBJ1-2
V: TRBV18
DNA: TGTGCCAGCTCACCTCGGGACAGGGGTAGCTATGGCTACACCTTC
CDR3: CASSPRDRGSYGYTF

size: NA
D: TRBD2
J: TRBJ2-7
V: TRBV6-6
DNA: TGTGCCACCCTTAGCGGGAAAGGCTACGAGCAGTACTTC
CDR3: CATLSGKGYEQYF

size: NA
D: TRBD1
J: TRBJ2-5
V: TRBV6-1
DNA: TGTGCCAGCAGTAAAGGGACAGAAGAGACCCAGTACTTC
CDR3: CASSKGTEETQYF

size: NA
D: NA
J: TRBJ2-3
V: TRBV6-5
DNA: TGTGCCAGCAGCAGAAACCCCACAGATACGCAGTATTTT
CDR3: CASSRNPTDTQYF

size: NA
D: TRBD2
J: TRBJ2-3
V: TRBV27
DNA: TGTGCCAGCAGTCGACCTACCGGGACTAGCGGGTCTGATACGCAGTATTTT
CDR3: CASSRPTGTSGSDTQYF

size: NA
D: NA
J: TRBJ1-6
V: TRBV4-2
DNA: TGTGCCAGCACCCAGGGGAGGGGGACCGATAATTCACCCCTCCACTTT
CDR3: CASTQGRGTDNSPLHF

size: few
D: TRBD1
J: TRBJ1-3
V: TRBV28
DNA: TGTGCCAGCAGTTTATGGACAGGGACCCTCTCTGGAAACACCATATATTTT
CDR3: CASSLWTGTLSGNTIYF

size: few
D: NA
J: TRBJ2-7
V: TRBV7-2
DNA: TGTGCCAGCAGCTCCAGGGGCGGAGTCTCCTACGAGCAGTACTTC
CDR3: CASSSRGGVSYEQYF

size: NA
D: TRBD1
J: TRBJ1-1
V: TRBV4-1
DNA: TGCGCCAGCAGCCCGACAGGGTTGACTGAAGCTTTCTTT
CDR3: CASSPTGLTEAFF

size: NA
D: NA
J: TRBJ1-1
V: TRBV5-4
DNA: TGTGCCAGCAGTCGGCGGGAGGGGAACACTGAAGCTTTCTTT
CDR3: CASSRREGNTEAFF

size: few
D: NA
J: TRBJ1-2
V: TRBV4-3
DNA: TGCGCCAGCAGCCAAGCGATCACAGCTAACTATGGCTACACCTTC
CDR3: CASSQAITANYGYTF

size: NA
D: NA
J: TRBJ1-5
V: TRBV18
DNA: TGTGCCAGCTCACCACAGCTGGGAGATCAGCCCCAGCATTTT
CDR3: CASSPQLGDQPQHF

size: NA
D: TRBD1
J: TRBJ2-3
V: TRBV24-1
DNA: TGTGCCACCAGCCATCCGGGACAGAATTGGGATACGCAGTATTTT
CDR3: CATSHPGQNWDTQYF

size: few
D: NA
J: TRBJ1-1
V: TRBV14
DNA: TGTGCCAGCAGCCAAGATATGGGGGCCACCGCTTTCTTT
CDR3: CASSQDMGATAFF

size: NA
D: NA
J: TRBJ2-7
V: TRBV6-1
DNA: TGTGCCAGCAGTGAAAACAGGGCCTCCTACGAGCAGTACTTC
CDR3: CASSENRASYEQYF

size: NA
D: TRBD1
J: TRBJ1-5
V: TRBV27
DNA: TGTGCCAGCGGCCGCACAGGGGGCTTTCAGCCCCAGCATTTT
CDR3: CASGRTGGFQPQHF

size: NA
D: NA
J: TRBJ2-7
V: TRBV5-1
DNA: TGCGCCAGCAGCGGTACAGGGACCTCTTTATACGAGCAGTACTTC
CDR3: CASSGTGTSLYEQYF

size: NA
D: NA
J: TRBJ2-7
V: TRBV5-4
DNA: TGTGCCAGCAGCTTAACCGCGGGGAACTACGAGCAGTACTTC
CDR3: CASSLTAGNYEQYF

size: NA
D: NA
J: TRBJ1-2
V: TRBV19
DNA: TGTGCCAGCACAAGGGAAAGGCAGGGGAAGTATGGCTACACCTTC
CDR3: CASTRERQGKYGYTF

size: NA
D: NA
J: TRBJ2-2
V: TRBV3-1/TRBV3-2
DNA: TGTGCCAGCAGCGGGCGATCAGGGGTTAACACCGGGGAGCTGTTTTTT
CDR3: CASSGRSGVNTGELFF

size: few
D: NA
J: TRBJ1-2
V: TRBV30
DNA: TGTGCCTCCTCTAGGGGAGGCTACACCTTC
CDR3: CASSRGGYTF

size: NA
D: TRBD1
J: TRBJ1-5
V: TRBV30
DNA: TGTGCCTGGAGCGGACAGGGGCAAGGTCAGCCCCAGCATTTT
CDR3: CAWSGQGQGQPQHF

size: NA
D: NA
J: TRBJ1-1
V: TRBV5-1
DNA: TGCGCCAGCAGCGCGGGACTGCAGAACACTGAAGCTTTCTTT
CDR3: CASSAGLQNTEAFF

size: NA
D: NA
J: TRBJ1-5
V: TRBV9
DNA: TGTGCCAGCAGCTCATATCCCGGGGGGCAGCCCCAGCATTTT
CDR3: CASSSYPGGQPQHF

size: NA
D: NA
J: TRBJ1-2
V: TRBV5-5
DNA: TGTGCCAGCAGCTTGGCGGGGGAGGTGGGCTACACCTTC
CDR3: CASSLAGEVGYTF

size: NA
D: NA
J: TRBJ1-4
V: TRBV4-2
DNA: TGTGCCAGCAGCAGACAGAGTAATGAAAAACTGTTTTTT
CDR3: CASSRQSNEKLFF

size: NA
D: TRBD1
J: TRBJ1-2
V: TRBV19
DNA: TGTGCCAGTAGTAAAGATTCGACAGGGACGGTATATGGCTACACCTTC
CDR3: CASSKDSTGTVYGYTF

size: NA
D: TRBD1
J: TRBJ1-4
V: TRBV2
DNA: TGTGCCAGCAGTCAACAGGGGGCGGGGGAAAAACTGTTTTTT
CDR3: CASSQQGAGEKLFF

size: NA
D: TRBD1
J: TRBJ2-1
V: TRBV9
DNA: TGTGCCAGCAGCGTAAGGGGGACAGGGGGAAAAGAGCAGTTCTTC
CDR3: CASSVRGTGGKEQFF

size: NA
D: NA
J: TRBJ2-2
V: TRBV4-1
DNA: TGCGCCAGCAGCCCCAGGAACGGCAGGCCGAACACCGGGGAGCTGTTTTTT
CDR3: CASSPRNGRPNTGELFF

size: NA
D: NA
J: TRBJ2-4
V: TRBV19
DNA: TGTGCCAGTAGTATAGCCTCCGATGGCAGGGGAAACATTCAGTACTTC
CDR3: CASSIASDGRGNIQYF

size: NA
D: NA
J: TRBJ2-7
V: TRBV18
DNA: TGTGCCAGCTCACCACCCCGGGGGGAGCAGTACTTC
CDR3: CASSPPRGEQYF